A single sample gave rise to the 13 T cell receptor beta chains below, sequenced in a study of blood T cells in healthy people across ages (dated by TCRdb to between 2014 and 2016). Libraries were made using 5' RACE. A second PCR of about 7 to 12 cycles was run with a J-beta primer mix and a sample-barcoded 5' primer. TCRdb itself trimmed the public reads at Q25 with fastp, ran MiXCR and retained productive beta chains. Identical CDR3 protein sequences are pooled into one entry, listed with their most common genes and DNA. The sample table records 1,800,000 or so distinct CDR3 sequences; about 39% of these occur just once. More than 20% of the sample lies in the top ten. The sequenced sample was blood. The receptors derive from a human donor in good health.

The V gene is TRBV4-2, the J gene TRBJ1-2; 9 nucleotides align to TRBD1. The CDR3 is 15 amino acids. The V gene end was trimmed by 1 base and the J gene end by 6 bases; junction bases not matched to a gene: 6. The germline V gene encodes CDR1 LGHNA and CDR2 YNFKEQ. The CDR3 DNA reads TGTGCCAGCAGCCAAGTGGGACAGGGATGGGATGGCTACACCTTC. This codes for CASSQVGQGWDGYTF.

In this sample, this clonotype turned up a few times. The chain uses TRBV20-1 and TRBJ2-4; no firm D call. The end of the DNA aligns better with TRBJ2-7, so the J call may be wrong. This CDR3 is 12 amino acids long. The germline gives CDR1 DFQATT, CDR2 SNEGSKA (reference sequence). The CDR3 DNA reads TGCAGTGCTAGTGGCCTTATATACGAGCAGTACTTC. It yields the protein CSASGLIYEQYF.

The J gene is TRBJ1-1, the V gene TRBV5-1; 7 positions match TRBD1. The CDR3 loop spans 11 amino acids. V was clipped by 1 base and J by 11 bases; unmatched bases: 2. Germline CDR1 SGHRS, CDR2 YFSETQ. As DNA, the CDR3 is TGCGCCAGCAGCTTGACAGGGGACGCTTTCTTT. Translating it yields CASSLTGDAFF. Full variable domain (missing parts from reference TRBV5-1 and TRBJ1-1): KAGVTQTPRYLIKTRGQQVTLSCSPISGHRSVSWYQQTPGQGLQFLFEYFSETQRNKGNFPGRFSGRQFSNSRSEMNVSTLELGDSALYLCASSLTGDAFFGQGTRLTVV.

V is TRBV7-3 and J is TRBJ2-7, with D possibly TRBD1 on 6 matching bases. Per the germline V gene, CDR1 is SGHTA and CDR2 is FQGTGA. This CDR3 spans 13 amino acids. The V end lost 1 base, the J end lost 10 bases, and 14 bases lay between the germline ends. The CDR3 reads CASSLNPLGAQYF. CDR3 coding DNA: TGTGCCAGCAGCTTAAATCCTTTGGGGGCCCAGTACTTC.

The table lists this clonotype with a few counts. The rearrangement joins TRBV27 to TRBJ2-1; 8 bases match TRBD1. The CDR3 has 15 amino acids. With V trimmed by 6 bases and J by 3 bases, 7 bases remained unmatched. Germline CDR1 MNHEY, CDR2 SMNVEV (reference sequence). In DNA form, the CDR3 reads TGTGCCAGCAGAAAACAGGGGGATATCTACAATGAGCAGTTCTTC. As protein: CASRKQGDIYNEQFF.

A few counts support this clonotype. This chain joins TRBV29-1 and TRBJ2-3; the D call may be TRBD1 or TRBD2 (6 bases each). The CDR3 is 13 residues long. V lost 6 bases, J lost 2 bases, and 12 bases lay in between. CDR1 SQVTM and CDR2 ANQGSEA come from the germline V gene. The CDR3 sequence: CSVRGAVTDTQYF. The CDR3 DNA reads as TGCAGCGTAAGGGGGGCGGTCACAGATACGCAGTATTTT.

This sequence joins TRBV10-3 and TRBJ2-7; 10 bases line up with TRBD1. The germline CDR1 and CDR2 sequences are ENHRY and SYGVKD. With V trimmed by 7 bases and J by 4 bases, 4 bases remained unmatched. The CDR3 extends over 13 amino acids. The CDR3 loop reads CAIMDRGWYEQYF. CDR3 DNA: TGTGCCATCATGGACAGGGGGTGGTACGAGCAGTACTTC.

This clonotype was detected only a few times. The rearrangement links TRBV6-6 to TRBJ2-3; D remains unclear. V was cut by 0 bases and J by 4 bases, with 5 bases left in between. Germline CDR1 reads MNHNY; CDR2 reads SVGAGI (reference sequence). This CDR3 is 13 amino acids long. CDR3 sequence: CASSYSGPDTQYF. Written as DNA, the CDR3 is TGTGCCAGCAGTTACTCGGGTCCAGATACGCAGTATTTT.

The chain uses TRBV6-4 and TRBJ1-2; TRBD1 matches at 11 bases. V was clipped by 6 bases and J by 7 bases; unmatched bases: 7. This CDR3 comprises 14 residues. Looked up from germline, CDR1 is MRHNA and CDR2 is SNTAGT. CDR3 protein: CASSERTGGFGYTF. As DNA, the CDR3 is TGTGCCAGCAGCGAGAGGACAGGGGGCTTTGGCTACACCTTC.

This clonotype came up a few times. The genes are TRBV5-1 and TRBJ2-2; D is possibly TRBD1 (6 bases). Germline V gene data show CDR1 as SGHRS and CDR2 as YFSETQ. V was cut by 4 bases and J by 4 bases, with 14 bases left in between. This CDR3 comprises 15 residues. DNA for the CDR3: TGCGCCAGCAGCGCACGGGACAAAAGCACCGGGGAGCTGTTTTTT. It yields the protein CASSARDKSTGELFF.

This chain connects TRBV29-1 to TRBJ1-2; the match to TRBD1 covers 9 bases. The germline V gene encodes CDR1 SQVTM and CDR2 ANQGSEA. The ends lost 5 bases at V and 6 bases at J; junction bases unmatched: 10. The CDR3 runs to 14 residues. CDR3 sequence: CSVLDETGGNGYTF. CDR3 nucleotide sequence: TGCAGCGTTCTAGACGAGACAGGGGGAAATGGCTACACCTTC.

V gene TRBV2 combines with J gene TRBJ2-5; no firm D call. Trimming pared 2 bases from V and 2 bases from J, leaving 6 bases between. Germline assignment: CDR1 SNHLY and CDR2 FYNNEI. There are 13 residues in the CDR3. The CDR3 sequence: CASSEYQQETQYF. In nucleotides, the CDR3 is TGTGCCAGCAGTGAATATCAACAAGAGACCCAGTACTTC.

V usage is TRBV6-2 or TRBV6-3 and J usage is TRBJ1-5; D remains unclear. Germline CDR1 MNHEY, CDR2 SVGEGT. The CDR3 is made up of 13 amino acids. Trimming stripped 1 base from V and 6 bases from J, with 7 bases between. This CDR3 is CASSYWPGQPQHF. The CDR3 DNA is TGTGCCAGCAGTTACTGGCCGGGTCAGCCCCAGCATTTT.